This is a list of T cell receptor beta chains from one sample in a study of T cell repertoires in cytomegalovirus infection. Antigens for these TCRs are unknown. MiXCR was run by TCRdb on the reads, yielding one entry per CDR3 protein. The sample records approximately 350,000 distinct CDR3 sequences, about 34% being singletons. This specimen consisted of cultured PBMCs, obtained from culture after CMV antigen stimulation. The receptor source for this set is a human donor in good health (CMV status not recorded). Some clones in this sample may be carry-over from other donors' samples. CDR3s include the opening cysteine and the closing phenylalanine or tryptophan. D genes are given only for firm matches. Clone size is not always given. Where it is, it says once, few, many or a class for expanded clones.

D	V	size	J	DNA	CDR3
-	TRBV7-8	few	TRBJ2-6	TGTGCCAGCAGCCAAGTCCCCTCTCCTGGGGCCAACGTCCTGACTTTC	CASSQVPSPGANVLTF
TRBD2	TRBV12-5	-	TRBJ2-7	TGTGCTAGTGGTGATGGGACTAGCGTCCCCTACGAGCAGTACTTC	CASGDGTSVPYEQYF
-	TRBV20-1	few	TRBJ1-4	TGCAGTGCTAGAGAGTCCCTTGCAACTAATGAAAAACTGTTTTTT	CSARESLATNEKLFF
-	TRBV6-2/TRBV6-3	-	TRBJ2-1	TGTGCCAGCAGTTATGGGCAGGGTTTCAGGTATGAGCAGTTCTTC	CASSYGQGFRYEQFF
-	TRBV15	few	TRBJ1-2	TGTGCCACCAGCAGAGAAAGTGGCGGCTACACCTTC	CATSRESGGYTF
TRBD2	TRBV5-1	-	TRBJ2-7	TGCGCCAGCAGCCTGGCTAGCGGGAGTCTCTACGAGCAGTACTTC	CASSLASGSLYEQYF
-	TRBV6-5	-	TRBJ1-5	TGTGCCAGCAGTTACTCGGTCAATCAGCCCCAGCATTTT	CASSYSVNQPQHF
TRBD2	TRBV29-1	-	TRBJ2-1	TGCAGCGTTATGGGGCAGGTAACTAGCGGAGACAATGAGCAGTTCTTC	CSVMGQVTSGDNEQFF
TRBD2	TRBV24-1	-	TRBJ2-3	TGTGCCACCAGTGATCGACTAGCGGAGACCACAGATACGCAGTATTTT	CATSDRLAETTDTQYF
TRBD2	TRBV12-3/TRBV12-4	-	TRBJ2-1	TGTGCCAGCAGTCCCCTGGGGGGGGGAGCCTACAATGAGCAGTTCTTC	CASSPLGGGAYNEQFF
TRBD2	TRBV7-2	few	TRBJ2-1	TGTGCCAGCAGCTCGGTAGCGGGAGTGGCGCCAGAGCAGTTCTTC	CASSSVAGVAPEQFF
TRBD1	TRBV7-2	-	TRBJ2-7	TGTGCCAGCAGCTTAGATCCGGGACAGGGGATATTGAAGTACTTC	CASSLDPGQGILKYF
-	TRBV19	-	TRBJ1-1	TGTGCCACCAAAGTGTACCCTGCGAACACTGAAGCTTTCTTT	CATKVYPANTEAFF